This T cell receptor (beta chain) was found in a study of T cell changes during pregnancy in multiple sclerosis. The protocol was immunoSEQ multiplex PCR, while the TCRdb copy is restricted to in-frame clones and leaves out a portion. The profile shows around 100,000 clones, 80% to 95% of them singletons. The germline V and J ends were trimmed by 10 bases and 4 bases, with 10 bases remaining between them. The CDR3 consists of 11 residues. The germline V gene has CDR1 MNHNY and CDR2 SVGAGI (reference sequence). The gene calls are TRBV6-6 and TRBJ2-5; D uncertain. The source material was peripheral blood, sampled after pregnancy. The receptor comes from a female donor with multiple sclerosis, enrolled in a pregnancy study. The CDR3 is CAIGGGETQYF. CDR3 DNA: TGTGCCATAGGCGGCGGAGAGACCCAGTACTTC.